This T cell receptor (beta chain) is drawn from a study of blood T cell repertoires in COVID-19. The table came from immunoSEQ multiplex PCR; TCRdb's copy has only in-frame clones and leaves some out. The repertoire holds some 300,000 clones, around 92% seen once, with less than 3.5% in the top ten. CDR3 length equals 14 residues. Germline CDR1 SGHAT, CDR2 FQNNGV. V lost 5 bases and J lost 4, with 14 bases in between. Sequencing input: PBMCs or T cells enriched from blood (not recorded which). The genes are TRBV11-2 and TRBJ1-1; tentative D call: TRBD1 (6 bases). The receptor's source is a woman aged 45-65 years who had been exposed to COVID-19. In DNA, the CDR3 is TGTGCCAGCAGCCAAGGGAACAGGGCCACTGAAGCTTTCTTT. The encoded protein is CASSQGNRATEAFF.